These 30 T cell receptor beta chains originate from one sample sequenced in a study of glioma-infiltrating T cells. TCR alpha and beta CDR3 regions were amplified from RNA using iRepertoire nested multiplex PCR. TCRdb re-called the multiplex PCR reads with MiXCR, one entry per CDR3 protein. The table shows roughly 120,000 distinct CDR3 sequences, with approximately 26% occurring only once. Sequencing input: glioma tissue, nonneoplastic brain tissue, or PBMCs (not recorded which). These receptors originate from a human donor with low-grade glioma or glioblastoma, undergoing nonglioma brain surgery, or in good health (not recorded which).

The chain recombines TRBV9 with TRBJ1-1; D remains unclear. The V gene lost 4 bases and the J gene lost 3 bases, with 10 bases spanning the gap. CDR1 SGDLS and CDR2 YYNGEE come from the germline V gene. CDR3 size: 13 residues. CDR3 protein: CASSTREDTEAFF. The CDR3 nucleotides are TGTGCCAGCAGCACCCGGGAGGACACTGAAGCTTTCTTT.

There are many counts of this clonotype. V and J are TRBV29-1 and TRBJ1-2, with TRBD1 matching over 9 bases. This CDR3 contains 12 residues. Trimming cost V 4 bases and J 6 bases; bases outside gene matches: 3. Per germline, CDR1 SQVTM and CDR2 ANQGSEA. The CDR3 DNA follows: TGCAGCGTTGGACAGGGGGAAGATGGCTACACCTTC. This gives the protein CSVGQGEDGYTF.

This clonotype was counted at least ten times. This chain joins TRBV7-2 and TRBJ1-6, with D hard to call. CDR1 is SGHTA, CDR2 FQGNSA, per germline. This CDR3 is 12 amino acids long. V was cut by 5 bases and J by 14 bases, with 13 bases left in between. CDR3 coding DNA: TGTGCCAGCAGCCCGAAGCGCGGAACCCTCCACTTT. Amino acid sequence: CASSPKRGTLHF.

In the case of this clonotype: Compared with germline, one end of the junction differs, possibly owing to a read error. V and J are TRBV10-3 and TRBJ2-2; maybe TRBD2 (5 bases). This CDR3 is built from 11 residues. Per germline, CDR1 ENHRY and CDR2 SYGVKD. In nucleotides, the CDR3 is TGTGCCATCGAGGACGCCGGGGATCTGTTTTTT. Encoded protein: CAIEDAGDLFF.

This clonotype was counted ten times or more. The chain recombines TRBV6-2 or TRBV6-3 with TRBJ2-7, with TRBD2 identical over 7 bases. Germline trimming cut 5 bases from V and 3 bases from J; bases unmatched to any gene: 7. Germline CDR1 is MNHEY and CDR2 is SVGEGT. This CDR3 has 14 amino acids. For the CDR3, the DNA is TGTGCCAGCAGTACTAGCGCGAACTACTACGAGCAGTACTTC. Translated, it gives CASSTSANYYEQYF.

This clonotype has at least ten counts. The gene calls are TRBV6-2 or TRBV6-3 and TRBJ2-1, with TRBD2 identical over 9 bases. V dropped 8 bases and J dropped 10; count of bases not matched to a gene: 6. Germline-derived CDR1 and CDR2 are MNHEY and SVGEGT. The CDR3 is made up of 12 amino acids. CDR3: CASLTSGREQFF. Written as DNA, the CDR3 is TGTGCCAGCCTGACTAGCGGTCGAGAGCAGTTCTTC.

This clonotype was counted many times. In DNA, the CDR3 is TGTGCCAGCAGCCTTGGCCGAGTCGCAGATACGCAGTATTTT. Translation: CASSLGRVADTQYF. This chain joins TRBV7-2 and TRBJ2-3; D not certain. The CDR3 is 14 amino acids. Germline-derived CDR1 and CDR2 are SGHTA and FQGNSA. V gave up 5 bases and J gave up 4 bases, with 13 bases separating them.

The V gene is TRBV12-5, the J gene TRBJ2-5; no reliable D call. CDR3 length: 11 amino acids. Germline V lookup: CDR1 LGHNT, CDR2 FRNRAP. Trimming pared 1 base from V and 3 bases from J, leaving 0 bases between. CDR3 coding DNA: TGTGCTAGTGGTTTGGAAGAGACCCAGTACTTC. It encodes CASGLEETQYF.

This clonotype was seen many times. The chain combines TRBV2 with TRBJ2-2, with a weak D call TRBD1 (5 bases). Germline V gene data show CDR1 as SNHLY and CDR2 as FYNNEI. Trimming removed 6 bases from V and 3 bases from J, with 14 bases in between. This CDR3 has 15 amino acids. The CDR3 spells CASSFRVPDTGELFF. CDR3 in DNA: TGTGCCAGCAGCTTCAGGGTCCCCGACACCGGGGAGCTGTTTTTT.

A note on this clonotype: A read error may account for a junction end that differs from germline. The chain has TRBV6-2 or TRBV6-3 and TRBJ2-1; 8 nucleotides match TRBD1. From germline, CDR1 is MNHEY and CDR2 SVGEGT. The CDR3 has 13 amino acids. The DNA of the CDR3 is TGTTCCAGTGCAGGGGGCCAGTTTCCGGAGCAGTTCTTC. Translated: CSSAGGQFPEQFF.

At least ten counts were recorded for this clonotype. The chain is built from TRBV5-1 and TRBJ2-3; tentative D call: TRBD1 (5 bases). Germline CDR1 SGHRS, CDR2 YFSETQ. Trimming removed 4 bases from V and 4 bases from J, with 13 bases in between. CDR3 length: 14 amino acids. CDR3 DNA: TGCGCCAGCAGCCTTATGGGGCGTTCAGATACGCAGTATTTT. It yields the protein CASSLMGRSDTQYF.

This clonotype has at least ten counts. The V and J genes are TRBV6-1 and TRBJ2-7; 7 bases fit TRBD1. The junction had 22 bases not matched to a gene; V was cut back by 5 bases and J by 3 bases. CDR1 is MNHNS, CDR2 SASEGT, per germline. The CDR3 loop spans 19 amino acids. CDR3 coding DNA: TGTGCCAGCAGTTGCTACCACCTCCCGGGACAGCAAAAGATCTACGAGCAGTACTTC. This sequence encodes CASSCYHLPGQQKIYEQYF.

The table lists this clonotype with many counts. At one end, the junction sequence differs from germline, possibly due to a read error. The CDR3 DNA follows: TGTGCCAGCAGCTCCGCCGGACCAAGTGAAATCTCCTACAATGAGCAGCTCTTC. Protein product: CASSSAGPSEISYNEQLF. The genes are TRBV7-9 and TRBJ2-1; no definite D call. Germline-derived CDR1 and CDR2 are SEHNR and FQNEAQ (reference sequence). The CDR3 is 18 residues long.

This clonotype was seen repeatedly, ten times or more. This could be a read error, since a much larger clone is one nucleotide away. The J gene is TRBJ2-1, the V gene TRBV12-3 or TRBV12-4; the D is unclear. Trimming took 4 bases from V and 7 from J, leaving 5 bases between them. This CDR3 has 11 amino acids. CDR3 DNA: TGTGCCAGCAGTTCCGGGAATGAGCAGTTCTTC. Amino acids: CASSSGNEQFF.

This clonotype was seen just once. One end of the junction does not line up with germline, which may come from a read error. This rearrangement joins TRBV28 to TRBJ2-1; TRBD1 is a possible D gene (6 bases). Germline CDR1 is MDHEN and CDR2 is SYDVKM. The CDR3 extends over 12 amino acids. The CDR3 DNA is TGTGCCAGCAGTTTCCGCAGGGGTGAGCAACTCTTC. Its protein is CASSFRRGEQLF.

This clonotype was seen at least ten times. The chain combines TRBV12-3 or TRBV12-4 with TRBJ2-3, with a tentative D call TRBD1 (5 bases). This CDR3 is built from 15 residues. The V end was cut by 4 bases, the J end by 0 bases, with 11 bases between. The CDR3 region is CASSSGSVSTDTQYF. The CDR3 DNA is TGTGCCAGCAGTTCAGGGTCTGTGAGCACAGATACGCAGTATTTT.

Ten or more counts support this clonotype. The chain carries TRBV7-2 and TRBJ1-1; 8 bases line up with TRBD1. The V and J ends lost 2 bases and 11 bases, in that order; junction bases with no gene match: 4. From germline, CDR1 is SGHTA and CDR2 FQGNSA. This CDR3 is built from 12 residues. The CDR3 spells CASSLRQGFAFF. Here the CDR3 DNA reads TGTGCCAGCAGCTTACGACAGGGGTTCGCTTTCTTT.

The chain combines TRBV28 with TRBJ1-2; 7 nucleotides agree with TRBD1. The germline V gene encodes CDR1 MDHEN and CDR2 SYDVKM. V trimming: 10 bases; J trimming: 7 bases; junction bases outside the gene matches: 6. CDR3 length: 11 amino acids. The CDR3 DNA sequence: TGTGCCATCTCGACAGGGTCTGGCTACACCTTC. The encoded protein is CAISTGSGYTF.

A remark on this clonotype: The junction differs from germline at one of its ends, possibly a read error. V gene TRBV6-2 or TRBV6-3 combines with J gene TRBJ2-1; the D gene is possibly TRBD2 (6 bases). Germline values: CDR1 MNHEY, CDR2 SVGEGT. CDR3 length: 12 residues. The DNA of the CDR3 is TGTGACAGCAGGGACTCCTACAATGAGCAATTCTTC. Its translation: CDSRDSYNEQFF.

This clonotype was recorded many times. The genes are TRBV4-1 and TRBJ1-2; D remains unclear. In germline, CDR1 is MGHRA, CDR2 YSYEKL. This CDR3 has 13 residues. V shed 3 bases and J shed 2 bases, with 7 bases lying between them. As DNA, the CDR3 is TGCGCCAGCAGCCAGCGTGGGAACTATGGCTACACCTTC. Residues: CASSQRGNYGYTF.

J is TRBJ1-5 and V is TRBV9, with TRBD1 matching over 10 bases. Trimming cost V 2 bases and J 9 bases; bases outside gene matches: 5. CDR3 size: 14 residues. Germline V gene lookup returns CDR1 SGDLS and CDR2 YYNGEE. The CDR3 DNA reads TGTGCCAGCAGCGTTGGGACAGGGGCTTGGCCCCAGCATTTT. It translates to CASSVGTGAWPQHF.

This clonotype was detected many times. In DNA, the CDR3 is TGTGCCAGCAGTCCTCCCGGGACTAGCAGCAATGAGCAGTTCTTC. It encodes CASSPPGTSSNEQFF. J is TRBJ2-1 and V is TRBV6-2 or TRBV6-3; 9 bases agree with TRBD2. Germline-derived CDR1 and CDR2 are MNHEY and SVGEGT. The CDR3 consists of 15 residues. The J segment lost 6 bases and the V segment lost 5 bases, leaving 8 bases of the junction unmatched.

A word on this clonotype: This CDR3 is missing its conserved last phenylalanine or tryptophan, likely due to a read error. V is TRBV29-1 and J is TRBJ1-5; D is ambiguous. The V gene lost 4 bases and the J gene lost 4 bases, with 8 bases spanning the gap. From germline, CDR1 is SQVTM and CDR2 ANQGSEA. This CDR3 contains 12 residues. The CDR3 DNA is TGCAGCGTTGGAGGGAGGAATCAGCCCCAGCATTGT. Translated: CSVGGRNQPQHC.

This clonotype was found many times. The chain employs TRBV24-1 and TRBJ2-1; D unresolved. CDR1 and CDR2 from the germline V gene are KGHDR and SFDVKD. Trimming removed 2 bases at V and 0 bases at J, with 10 bases between. CDR3 size: 16 residues. CDR3 amino acids: CATSDSRASSYNEQFF. The CDR3 DNA sequence: TGTGCCACCAGTGATTCCCGGGCCAGCTCCTACAATGAGCAGTTCTTC.

This clonotype was detected ten times or more. The V call is TRBV2, the J call TRBJ1-4; D might be TRBD1 (5 bases). Trimming pared 9 bases from V and 3 bases from J, leaving 11 bases between. The CDR3 consists of 13 residues. Germline CDR1 is SNHLY and CDR2 is FYNNEI. CDR3 region: CASLDRSNEKLFF. CDR3 sequence (DNA): TGTGCCAGTCTTGACAGATCTAATGAAAAACTGTTTTTT.

J is TRBJ2-1 and V is TRBV7-2, with TRBD2 as a possible D gene (5 bases). The CDR3 extends over 15 amino acids. V dropped 6 bases and J dropped 8 bases, with 20 bases sitting between them. Germline CDR1 is SGHTA and CDR2 is FQGNSA. CDR3 nucleotides: TGTGCCAGCAGTTTCCAGCGGAACCGTAGAGATGAGCAGTTCTTC. Its translation is CASSFQRNRRDEQFF.

This clonotype was found many times. CDR3 DNA: TGTGCCAGCGTAAGACAGGGGGGCTATGGCTACACCTTC. Translation gives CASVRQGGYGYTF. This chain connects TRBV2 to TRBJ1-2; 9 bases agree with TRBD1. CDR3 length: 13 amino acids. Germline values: CDR1 SNHLY, CDR2 FYNNEI. J gave up 4 bases and V 8 bases, and 5 bases lay outside the gene matches.

Details on this clonotype: A much more abundant neighbour one base away suggests this may be a read error. The chain uses TRBV14 and TRBJ2-1; no reliable D call. This CDR3 comprises 12 residues. Germline values: CDR1 SGHDN, CDR2 FVKESK. Here the CDR3 DNA reads TGTGCCAGCAGCCGGGTAAACAATGGGCAGTTCTTC. Translation: CASSRVNNGQFF.

This clonotype has ten or more counts. J is TRBJ2-7 and V is TRBV27; D may correspond to TRBD1 or TRBD2 (5 bases each). Trimming removed 4 bases at V and 0 bases at J, with 10 bases between. From germline, CDR1 is MNHEY and CDR2 SMNVEV (reference sequence). CDR3 length: 14 residues. CDR3 residues: CASSYGTSSYEQYF. In DNA form, the CDR3 reads TGTGCCAGCAGTTATGGGACCAGCTCCTACGAGCAGTACTTC.

This clonotype was counted a few times. The chain couples TRBV7-9 to TRBJ1-2, with D possibly being TRBD1 (5 bases). V lost 4 bases to trimming and J lost 4 bases, with 16 bases between them. CDR1 is SEHNR and CDR2 is FQNEAQ in the germline V gene (reference sequence). The CDR3 covers 15 residues. The CDR3 protein is CASSSWDREGYGYTF. As DNA, the CDR3 is TGTGCCAGCAGCTCCTGGGACCGGGAGGGCTATGGCTACACCTTC. Full variable domain (outside the CDR3, taken from reference TRBV7-9 and TRBJ1-2): DTGVSQNPRHKITKRGQNVTFRCDPISEHNRLYWYRQTLGQGPEFLTYFQNEAQLEKSRLLSDRFSAERPKGSFSTLEIQRTEQGDSAMYLCASSSWDREGYGYTFGSGTRLTVV.